A selection of T cell receptor beta chains follows, all from one sample in a study of blood T cell repertoires in COVID-19. This table comes from immunoSEQ multiplex PCR, and its TCRdb copy is limited to in-frame clones, with some not included. The sample shows approximately 160,000 clones, more than 70% of them seen only once. The sequenced sample consisted of peripheral blood. These receptors all stem from a man aged 18 to 29 with active or convalescent COVID-19. CDR3s include the opening cysteine and the closing phenylalanine or tryptophan. D genes are given only for firm matches. Expanded clones are given a class, and other clones once, few, many or no size at all.

V,D,size,J,length,CDR3,DNA
TRBV6-2/TRBV6-3,TRBD2,once,TRBJ2-1,15,CASSQSGTALDEQFF,TGTGCCAGCAGCCAAAGCGGGACCGCTTTAGATGAGCAGTTCTTC
TRBV7-9,TRBD2,NA,TRBJ2-1,17,CASSLGGPSGLYNEQFF,TGTGCCAGCAGCTTAGGTGGTCCTAGCGGGTTATACAATGAGCAGTTCTTC
TRBV5-1,TRBD1,once,TRBJ1-4,15,CASSSHRGSEEKLFF,TGCGCCAGCAGTTCCCACAGGGGTTCGGAAGAAAAACTGTTTTTT
TRBV4-2,NA,NA,TRBJ1-4,12,CASSQVEDKLFF,TGTGCCAGCAGCCAAGTAGAGGATAAACTGTTTTTT
TRBV28,NA,few,TRBJ1-4,14,CASRVGGFNEKLFF,TGTGCCAGCAGGGTTGGGGGGTTCAATGAAAAACTGTTTTTT
TRBV7-2,NA,NA,TRBJ2-1,13,CASSFFRRDEQFF,TGTGCCAGCAGCTTTTTTCGGCGGGATGAGCAGTTCTTC
TRBV2,NA,NA,TRBJ1-6,15,CASSRTDSYNSPLHF,TGTGCCAGCAGTCGTACAGACTCCTATAATTCACCCCTCCACTTT
TRBV7-8,NA,NA,TRBJ1-1,15,CASSLVAGMNTEAFF,TGTGCCAGCAGCTTAGTGGCAGGGATGAACACTGAAGCTTTCTTT
TRBV11-3,TRBD1,NA,TRBJ2-1,16,CASSSNQRGRKNEQFF,TGTGCCAGCAGCTCAAATCAGAGGGGGCGAAAGAATGAGCAGTTCTTC
TRBV5-5,TRBD1,NA,TRBJ2-7,14,CASSLVGTGREQYF,TGTGCCAGCAGCTTGGTAGGGACAGGGCGGGAGCAGTACTTC
TRBV14,TRBD2,NA,TRBJ2-1,16,CASSPLGTSGMYEQFF,TGTGCCAGCAGCCCGCTCGGGACTAGCGGGATGTATGAGCAGTTCTTC
TRBV5-4,NA,NA,TRBJ1-4,15,CASRAGTGGNEKLFF,TGTGCCAGCAGAGCCGGGACTGGCGGTAATGAAAAACTGTTTTTT
TRBV15,NA,once,TRBJ1-1,16,CATSRDHSPQNTEAFF,TGTGCCACCAGCAGAGATCATTCTCCACAGAACACTGAAGCTTTCTTT
TRBV4-1,NA,NA,TRBJ2-1,12,CASSQLLNEQFF,TGCGCCAGCAGCCAACTCCTCAATGAGCAGTTCTTC
TRBV7-2,NA,NA,TRBJ1-2,15,CASSSGGGVWYGYTF,TGTGCCAGCAGCTCGGGGGGAGGGGTTTGGTATGGCTACACCTTC
TRBV5-1,TRBD1,NA,TRBJ1-2,17,CASSLTGTGGAYYGYTF,TGCGCCAGCAGCTTAACCGGGACAGGGGGCGCCTACTATGGCTACACCTTC
TRBV2,NA,NA,TRBJ1-5,15,CASSEVAYSNQPQHF,TGTGCCAGCAGTGAAGTGGCTTATAGCAATCAGCCCCAGCATTTT
TRBV6-6,NA,NA,TRBJ1-2,15,CASSYSGAAHYGYTF,TGTGCCAGCAGTTACTCAGGGGCGGCGCATTATGGCTACACCTTC
TRBV25-1,NA,NA,TRBJ1-6,16,CASSPSRGGVGSPLHF,TGTGCCAGCAGCCCCTCTAGAGGGGGGGTAGGGTCACCCCTCCACTTT
TRBV9,TRBD1,few,TRBJ1-6,14,CASNQQGGASPLHF,TGTGCCAGCAACCAACAGGGGGGGGCTTCACCCCTCCACTTT
TRBV28,NA,NA,TRBJ2-3,12,CASSLGSHTQYF,TGTGCCAGCAGTTTAGGCTCCCATACGCAGTATTTT
TRBV5-1,TRBD1,once,TRBJ2-1,15,CASSLWQGAGNEQFF,TGCGCCAGCAGCTTGTGGCAGGGGGCGGGCAATGAGCAGTTCTTC
TRBV5-6,NA,NA,TRBJ2-3,16,CASSLSTEPGTDTQYF,TGTGCCAGCAGCTTGTCCACAGAACCCGGCACAGATACGCAGTATTTT
TRBV7-9,TRBD2,NA,TRBJ2-7,17,CASSLGTSGVYSYEQYF,TGTGCCAGCAGCTTAGGGACTAGCGGGGTATACTCCTACGAGCAGTACTTC
TRBV13,NA,once,TRBJ2-7,11,CASSRRAEQYF,TGTGCCAGCAGTCGTCGAGCCGAGCAGTACTTC
TRBV18,NA,once,TRBJ1-4,16,CASSRRMTATNEKLFF,TGTGCCAGCTCACGACGAATGACAGCCACTAATGAAAAACTGTTTTTT
TRBV7-9,TRBD1,NA,TRBJ2-1,15,CASSLPGQKYNEQFF,TGTGCCAGCAGCCTCCCGGGACAGAAATACAATGAGCAGTTCTTC
TRBV21-1,NA,NA,TRBJ2-7,14,CASSKDGTLYEQYF,TGTGCCAGCAGCAAAGACGGGACACTTTACGAGCAGTACTTC
TRBV3-1/TRBV3-2,NA,NA,TRBJ2-1,12,CASSRSYNEQFF,TGTGCCAGCAGCCGGAGTTACAATGAGCAGTTCTTC
TRBV5-4,NA,NA,TRBJ1-6,15,CASSSQTGRNSPLHF,TGTGCCAGCAGCTCCCAGACAGGACGAAATTCACCCCTCCACTTT
TRBV4-1,TRBD2,NA,TRBJ2-3,17,CASSHQLAGGPADTQYF,TGCGCCAGCAGCCATCAATTAGCGGGAGGGCCCGCAGATACGCAGTATTTT
TRBV18,NA,NA,TRBJ1-5,14,CASSLGLGDQPQHF,TGTGCCAGCTCACTTGGACTGGGAGATCAGCCCCAGCATTTT
TRBV18,NA,NA,TRBJ2-3,14,CASSFSADTDTQYF,TGTGCCAGCTCCTTCTCAGCGGACACAGATACGCAGTATTTT
TRBV5-1,TRBD2,NA,TRBJ2-7,13,CASSTGLVYEQYF,TGCGCCAGCAGCACGGGACTAGTTTACGAGCAGTACTTC
TRBV4-3,TRBD1,few,TRBJ1-1,15,CASSQLQGADTEAFF,TGCGCCAGCAGCCAATTACAGGGGGCGGACACTGAAGCTTTCTTT
TRBV6-5,TRBD1,few,TRBJ2-1,15,CASRPTGGGYNEQFF,TGTGCCAGCAGACCGACAGGGGGCGGATACAATGAGCAGTTCTTC
TRBV12-5,TRBD1,once,TRBJ2-2,18,CASGLVLDGTVNTGELFF,TGTGCTAGTGGTTTGGTACTGGACGGGACAGTCAACACCGGGGAGCTGTTTTTT
TRBV5-1,NA,NA,TRBJ1-1,13,CASSSQGNTEAFF,TGCGCCAGCAGCTCTCAGGGGAACACTGAAGCTTTCTTT
TRBV11-1,TRBD2,NA,TRBJ2-7,16,CASSSAGLAGLYEQYF,TGTGCCAGCAGCTCCGCGGGACTAGCGGGCCTCTACGAGCAGTACTTC
TRBV5-1,TRBD2,NA,TRBJ2-1,14,CASSSTSGSKEQFF,TGCGCCAGCAGCTCAACTAGCGGTAGTAAGGAGCAGTTCTTC
TRBV19,NA,NA,TRBJ1-1,12,CASSMSVAEAFF,TGTGCCAGTAGTATGAGTGTTGCTGAAGCTTTCTTT
TRBV5-1,TRBD1,NA,TRBJ2-5,15,CASSRTGIRMETQYF,TGCGCCAGCTCCCGGACAGGGATTCGGATGGAGACCCAGTACTTC
TRBV10-3,NA,NA,TRBJ1-5,16,CAISEELTGDNQPQHF,TGTGCCATCAGTGAGGAGTTGACAGGCGACAATCAGCCCCAGCATTTT
TRBV19,TRBD2,NA,TRBJ2-1,16,CASSMGAGGIYNEQFF,TGTGCCAGTAGTATGGGAGCGGGAGGAATTTACAATGAGCAGTTCTTC
TRBV19,NA,NA,TRBJ2-3,15,CASSIGPSYTDTQYF,TGTGCCAGTAGTATAGGCCCTAGCTACACAGATACGCAGTATTTT
TRBV18,NA,NA,TRBJ2-7,15,CASSPGGASSYEQYF,TGTGCCAGCTCACCAGGGGGGGCCAGTTCCTACGAGCAGTACTTC
TRBV11-1,NA,NA,TRBJ2-1,15,CASSQTVSVYNEQFF,TGTGCCAGCAGCCAGACAGTTTCTGTCTACAATGAGCAGTTCTTC
TRBV27,TRBD1,NA,TRBJ2-2,17,CASSSRTGTLGSGELFF,TGTGCCAGCAGTTCGCGGACAGGAACCTTAGGGTCCGGGGAGCTGTTTTTT
TRBV5-1,TRBD2,NA,TRBJ2-2,17,CASRKGLAGANTGELFF,TGCGCCAGCAGGAAAGGACTAGCGGGGGCGAACACCGGGGAGCTGTTTTTT